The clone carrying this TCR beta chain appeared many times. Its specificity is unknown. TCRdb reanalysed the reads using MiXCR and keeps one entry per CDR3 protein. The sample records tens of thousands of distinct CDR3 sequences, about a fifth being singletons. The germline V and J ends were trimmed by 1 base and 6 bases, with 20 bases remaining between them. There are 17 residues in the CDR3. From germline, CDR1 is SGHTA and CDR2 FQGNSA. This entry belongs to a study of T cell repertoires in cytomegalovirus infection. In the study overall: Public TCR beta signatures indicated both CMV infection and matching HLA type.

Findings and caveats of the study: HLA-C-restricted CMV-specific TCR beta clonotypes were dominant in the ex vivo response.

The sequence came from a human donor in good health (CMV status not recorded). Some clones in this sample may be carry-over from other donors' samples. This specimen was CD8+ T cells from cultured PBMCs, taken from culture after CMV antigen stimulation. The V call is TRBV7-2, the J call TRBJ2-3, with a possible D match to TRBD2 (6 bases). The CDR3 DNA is TGTGCCAGCAGCTTAGTGGGGACTCCCCATAATGGGGATACGCAGTATTTT. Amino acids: CASSLVGTPHNGDTQYF.